The 16 T cell receptor beta chains in this list originate from one sample, sequenced in a study of CD8+ T cells in alopecia areata. Extraction and reverse transcription of RNA yielded cDNA as the sequencing template. Assay: immunoSEQ multiplex PCR; the TCRdb copy retains only in-frame clones and omits some. Recorded here are about 120,000 clones, none singletons. Material: lesional skin. These receptors were taken from a C3H/HeJ mouse with alopecia areata. The strain's MHC type: H2-k.

Comments on this clone: The genes and germline here are from mouse. The CDR3 is cut off 4 residues early in the read; its end comes from the germline J gene. This chain joins TRBV13-3 and TRBJ2-4, with TRBD1 matching 7 bases. Germline values: CDR1 NNHDY, CDR2 SYVADS. The ends lost 7 bases at V and 0 bases at J; junction bases unmatched: 5. The CDR3 is made up of 14 amino acids. Partial CDR3 DNA: TGTGCCAGCTCGGGACAGACTAGTCAAAAC. Amino acids: CASSGQTSQN. In full, the CDR3 is CASSGQTSQNTLYF.

Points on this clone: Gene names denote mouse genes. The CDR3 end is not reached by the read, which stops 4 residues before it; the germline J gene fills it in. The rearrangement joins TRBV13-3 to TRBJ2-1, with D tentatively TRBD1 (5 bases). Trimming stripped 5 bases from V and 6 bases from J, with 12 bases between. The CDR3 has 13 amino acids. From germline, CDR1 is NNHDY and CDR2 SYVADS. Here the CDR3 reads CASRQGEGAEQFF. CDR3 bases read: TGTGCCAGCAGGCAGGGAGAGGGTGCT.

This clone has only a few counts. Gene names refer to mouse genes. The read terminates 4 residues ahead of where the CDR3 ends, so the germline J gene completes it. J is TRBJ2-7 and V is TRBV13-3; TRBD1 might be the D (6 bases). V gave up 7 bases and J gave up 3 bases, with 11 bases separating them. Germline loops: CDR1 NNHDY, CDR2 SYVADS. The CDR3 extends over 12 amino acids. The CDR3 protein is CASRDKLYEQYF. CDR3 DNA (partial): TGTGCCAGCCGGGACAAACTCTAT.

This clone was detected only a few times. Gene names follow the mouse nomenclature. The missing CDR3 end, 4 residues past where the read stops, is filled in from the germline J gene. The V and J genes are TRBV13-1 and TRBJ2-3; 7 bases map to TRBD1. V lost 1 base, J lost 0 bases, and 2 bases stayed unmatched. Germline V lookup: CDR1 NSHNY, CDR2 SYGAGN. The CDR3 totals 15 residues. CDR3 amino acids: CASSDQGDSAETLYF. CDR3 bases read: TGTGCCAGCAGTGATCAGGGGGATAGTGCAGAA.

Regarding this clone: Genes here carry mouse names. The read ends 4 residues shy of where the CDR3 ends; the end is completed using the germline J gene. The V gene is TRBV13-3, the J gene TRBJ2-5; D possibly corresponds to TRBD1 (6 bases). The CDR3 contains 15 residues. V lost 0 bases and J lost 1, with 9 bases in between. Germline V gene data show CDR1 as NNHDY and CDR2 as SYVADS. CDR3: CASSDDRVHQDTQYF. Partial CDR3 DNA: TGTGCCAGCAGTGATGACAGGGTCCACCAAGAC. Full variable domain (remainder filled in from reference TRBV13-3 and TRBJ2-5): EAAVTQSPRSKVAVTGGKVTLSCHQTNNHDYMYWYRQDTGHGLRLIHYSYVADSTEKGDIPDGYKASRPSQENFSLILELASLSQTAVYFCASSDDRVHQDTQYFGPGTRLLVL.

A word on this clone: Gene names follow the mouse nomenclature. The CDR3 end lies 4 residues beyond the end of the read and is filled in from the germline J gene. V and J are TRBV13-3 and TRBJ2-5; 11 bases are a match to TRBD1. The CDR3 has 15 amino acids. Germline trimming cut 2 bases from V and 3 bases from J; bases unmatched to any gene: 2. Germline V gene data show CDR1 as NNHDY and CDR2 as SYVADS. CDR3 DNA, as far as it was read: TGTGCCAGCAGTGAGGGGACAGGGGGGCAAGAC. Its protein product is CASSEGTGGQD. In full, the CDR3 reads CASSEGTGGQDTQYF.

This clone showed up just a few times. Mouse gene names apply. The CDR3 goes on 4 residues after the read ends, and that part is filled in from the germline J gene. The gene calls are TRBV13-3 and TRBJ2-5, with a tentative D call TRBD2 (6 bases). Germline V gene lookup returns CDR1 NNHDY and CDR2 SYVADS. The CDR3 is 15 amino acids. The DNA read from the CDR3 is TGTGCCAGCAGTGATGCCCTGGGGACGGGGGAC. It is translated as CASSDALGTGD. The complete CDR3 reads CASSDALGTGDTQYF. Looking up the rest from reference TRBV13-3 and TRBJ2-5 gives the full variable domain: EAAVTQSPRSKVAVTGGKVTLSCHQTNNHDYMYWYRQDTGHGLRLIHYSYVADSTEKGDIPDGYKASRPSQENFSLILELASLSQTAVYFCASSDALGTGDTQYFGPGTRLLVL.

Comment on this clone: Gene names and germline match the mouse. The read ends 4 residues before the CDR3 terminus; that terminus is restored from the germline J gene. The chain recombines TRBV13-3 with TRBJ1-4; D is perhaps TRBD1 (5 bases). This CDR3 is built from 16 residues. The germline V gene has CDR1 NNHDY and CDR2 SYVADS. V was shortened by 0 bases and J by 0 bases, with 9 bases between the two germline ends. CDR3 DNA (partial): TGTGCCAGCAGTGATGGGGGGGTATTTTCCAACGAA. Translating gives CASSDGGVFSNE. The whole CDR3 protein is CASSDGGVFSNERLFF. The complete variable domain, with remaining parts taken from reference TRBV13-3 and TRBJ1-4, reads EAAVTQSPRSKVAVTGGKVTLSCHQTNNHDYMYWYRQDTGHGLRLIHYSYVADSTEKGDIPDGYKASRPSQENFSLILELASLSQTAVYFCASSDGGVFSNERLFFGHGTKLSVL.

This clone has only a few counts. Genes here carry mouse names. From the germline J gene comes the end of the CDR3, since the read stops 4 residues before it. This chain joins TRBV1 and TRBJ2-3, with D possibly TRBD1 on 5 matching bases. V lost 1 base to trimming and J lost 2 bases, with 10 bases between them. This CDR3 comprises 15 residues. The germline gives CDR1 NSQYPW, CDR2 LRSPGD (reference sequence). CDR3 DNA, as far as it was read: TGCACCTGCAGTGCAGCAGGGCTTGATGCAGAA. This gives the protein CTCSAAGLDAE. The complete CDR3 reads CTCSAAGLDAETLYF. Full variable domain (remainder filled in from reference TRBV1 and TRBJ2-3): VTLLEQNPRWRLVPRGQAVNLRCILKNSQYPWMSWYQQDLQKQLQWLFTLRSPGDKEVKSLPGADYLATRVTDTELRLQVANMSQGRTLYCTCSAAGLDAETLYFGSGTRLTVL.

Points on this clone: Gene labels here are mouse ones. The read comes to an end 4 residues before the CDR3 does, leaving the germline J gene to fill in the end. The chain has TRBV13-3 and TRBJ1-2; D unclear. Germline V gives CDR1 NNHDY, CDR2 SYVADS. The CDR3 totals 13 residues. V was pared by 0 bases and J by 3 bases, with 6 bases between. The DNA read from the CDR3 is TGTGCCAGCAGTGATGTAAGGGACTCC. Translated, it gives CASSDVRDS. The full CDR3 is CASSDVRDSDYTF.

This clone was recorded a few times. Genes and germline come from the mouse. The DNA ends 4 residues before the CDR3 does, and the rest of the CDR3 is filled in from the germline J gene. This rearrangement joins TRBV1 to TRBJ2-3; no reliable D call. Trimming took off 2 bases at V and 0 bases at J, with 9 bases between the two ends. The CDR3 is 15 residues long. Per germline, CDR1 NSQYPW and CDR2 LRSPGD (reference sequence). CDR3 bases read: TGCACCTGCAGTGCACCAGGAGATAGTGCAGAA. As protein: CTCSAPGDSAE. From start to end, the CDR3 is CTCSAPGDSAETLYF.

Concerning this clone itself: Germline and genes: mouse. The sequence runs out 4 residues before the end of the CDR3; the remainder is reconstructed from the germline J gene. The chain links TRBV14 to TRBJ1-1; 9 positions agree with TRBD1. Germline CDR1 reads SGHDT; CDR2 reads FRDEAV. The CDR3 extends over 13 amino acids. The CDR3 reads CASSPGTGTEVFF. The sequenced CDR3 bases are TGTGCCAGCAGTCCCGGGACAGGGACA.

On this clone: Here the gene names and germline are mouse. Read coverage stops 4 residues before the CDR3 terminus; the germline J gene supplies the remainder. The rearrangement uses TRBV5 and TRBJ2-3; D uncertain. The germline V gene has CDR1 LGHNA and CDR2 YNLKQL (reference sequence). Between the trimmed V and J ends, which lost 0 bases and 2 bases, there was a span of 9 bases. CDR3 length: 15 amino acids. Here the CDR3 reads CASSQDPTVAETLYF. The sequenced CDR3 bases are TGTGCCAGCAGCCAAGATCCCACAGTTGCAGAA.

This clone was seen a few times. The gene names given are mouse names. The read terminates 4 residues ahead of where the CDR3 ends, so the germline J gene completes it. This chain uses TRBV1 with TRBJ2-7; tentatively, D is TRBD2 (6 bases). In germline, CDR1 is NSQYPW, CDR2 LRSPGD (reference sequence). This CDR3 is 14 amino acids long. The CDR3 reads CTCSADGTFYEQYF. The covered CDR3 bases are TGCACCTGCAGTGCAGATGGGACTTTTTAT.

Details on this clone: Each gene name is a mouse one. The sequenced fragment ends 4 residues before the CDR3 boundary, so the rest is inferred from the germline J gene. The chain recombines TRBV19 with TRBJ1-1; D is ambiguous. CDR1 is FNHDT and CDR2 is SITEND in the germline V gene (reference sequence). Trimming took off 3 bases at V and 1 base at J, with 7 bases between the two ends. The CDR3 covers 13 residues. The CDR3 reads CASSSQLNTEVFF. The part of the CDR3 DNA that was read is TGTGCCAGCAGTAGTCAACTAAACACA.

This clone was seen a few times. Gene labels here are mouse ones. Read data end 4 residues before the CDR3 end; the end is taken from the germline J gene. The chain employs TRBV13-1 and TRBJ2-1; 8 bases agree with TRBD2. The CDR3 contains 16 residues. In germline, CDR1 is NSHNY, CDR2 SYGAGN. V dropped 4 bases and J dropped 2; count of bases not matched to a gene: 8. The CDR3 loop reads CASSPWTGRDYAEQFF. The sequenced part of the CDR3 DNA is TGTGCCAGCAGTCCCTGGACTGGGAGAGACTATGCT.